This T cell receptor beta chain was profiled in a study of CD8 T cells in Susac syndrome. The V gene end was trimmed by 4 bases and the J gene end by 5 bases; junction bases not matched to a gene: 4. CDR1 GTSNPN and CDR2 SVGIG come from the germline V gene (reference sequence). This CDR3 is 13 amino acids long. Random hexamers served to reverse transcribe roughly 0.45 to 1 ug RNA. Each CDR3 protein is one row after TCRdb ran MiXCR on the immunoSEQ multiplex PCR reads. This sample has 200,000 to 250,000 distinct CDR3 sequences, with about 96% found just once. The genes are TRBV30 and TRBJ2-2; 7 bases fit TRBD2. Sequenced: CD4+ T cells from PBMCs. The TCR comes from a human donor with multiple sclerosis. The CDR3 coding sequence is TGTGCCTGGACGGGCGGGGGAACCGGGGAGCTGTTTTTT. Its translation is CAWTGGGTGELFF.